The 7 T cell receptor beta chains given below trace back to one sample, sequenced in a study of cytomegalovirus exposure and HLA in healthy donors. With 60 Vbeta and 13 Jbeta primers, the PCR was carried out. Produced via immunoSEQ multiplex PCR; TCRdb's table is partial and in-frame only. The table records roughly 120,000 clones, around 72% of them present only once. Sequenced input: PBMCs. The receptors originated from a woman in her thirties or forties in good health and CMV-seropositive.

CDR3 in DNA: TGTGCCAGCAACTCGCGCCCGTACAGCACAGATACGCAGTATTTT. Protein product: CASNSRPYSTDTQYF. V usage is TRBV9 and J usage is TRBJ2-3, with D uncertain. The ends were cut back, 6 bases at V and 0 bases at J, with 14 bases in the middle. Per the germline V gene, CDR1 is SGDLS and CDR2 is YYNGEE. This CDR3 spans 15 amino acids. The whole variable domain, filled in from reference TRBV9 and TRBJ2-3, reads DSGVTQTPKHLITATGQRVTLRCSPRSGDLSVYWYQQSLDQGLQFLIQYYNGEERAKGNILERFSAQQFPDLHSELNLSSLELGDSALYFCASNSRPYSTDTQYFGPGTRLTVL.

The CDR3 region is CASSRSTGELFF. Here the CDR3 DNA reads TGTGCCAGCAGCCGAAGCACTGGGGAGCTGTTTTTT. V usage is TRBV7-9 and J usage is TRBJ2-2; D is undetermined. Germline V gives CDR1 SEHNR, CDR2 FQNEAQ (reference sequence). V lost 5 bases, J lost 8 bases, and 9 bases lay in between. The CDR3 is 12 residues long.

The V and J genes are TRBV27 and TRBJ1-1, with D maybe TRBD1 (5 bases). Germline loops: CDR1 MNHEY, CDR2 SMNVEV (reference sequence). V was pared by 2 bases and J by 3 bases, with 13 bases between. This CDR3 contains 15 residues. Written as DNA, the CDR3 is TGTGCCAGCAGTTTAGGGGGGACGGGCCACACTGAAGCTTTCTTT. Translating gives CASSLGGTGHTEAFF.

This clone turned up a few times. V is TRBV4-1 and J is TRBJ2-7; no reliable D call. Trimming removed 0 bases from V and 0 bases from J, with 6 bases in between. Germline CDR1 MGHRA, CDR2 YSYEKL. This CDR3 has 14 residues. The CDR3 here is CASSQEHVSYEQYF. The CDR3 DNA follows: TGCGCCAGCAGCCAAGAACACGTCTCCTACGAGCAGTACTTC.

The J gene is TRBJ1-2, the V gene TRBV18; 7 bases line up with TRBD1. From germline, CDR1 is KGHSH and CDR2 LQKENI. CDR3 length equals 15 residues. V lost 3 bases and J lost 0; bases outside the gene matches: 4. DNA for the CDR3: TGTGCCAGCTCACCCCAACAGGGGTCTAACTATGGCTACACCTTC. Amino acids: CASSPQQGSNYGYTF. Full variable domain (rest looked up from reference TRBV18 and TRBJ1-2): NAGVMQNPRHLVRRRGQEARLRCSPMKGHSHVYWYRQLPEEGLKFMVYLQKENIIDESGMPKERFSAEFPKEGPSILRIQQVVRGDSAAYFCASSPQQGSNYGYTFGSGTRLTVV.

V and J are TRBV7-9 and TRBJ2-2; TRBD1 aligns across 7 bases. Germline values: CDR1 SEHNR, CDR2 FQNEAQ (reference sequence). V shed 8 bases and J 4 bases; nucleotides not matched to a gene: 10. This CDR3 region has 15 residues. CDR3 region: CASLFSGTATGELFF. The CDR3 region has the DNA TGTGCCAGCTTATTTTCCGGGACAGCCACCGGGGAGCTGTTTTTT.

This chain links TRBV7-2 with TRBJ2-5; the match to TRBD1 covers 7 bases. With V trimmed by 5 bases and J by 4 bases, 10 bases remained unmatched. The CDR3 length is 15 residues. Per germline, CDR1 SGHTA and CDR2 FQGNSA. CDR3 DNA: TGTGCCAGCAGCCTCTACAGGGGAAAGGGAGAGACCCAGTACTTC. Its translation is CASSLYRGKGETQYF.